These 2 T cell receptor beta chains came from one sample sequenced in a study of low-dose radiotherapy and immunotherapy resistance in tumors. First-strand cDNA relied on TRAV- and TRBV-specific primers spanning alpha and beta chains. PCR amplification of the TCRs was performed with Phusion for approximately 20 PCR cycles, and it relied on a constant-region primer together with a V-primer adapter. TCRdb reanalysed the reads using MiXCR and keeps one entry per CDR3 protein. Of about 6,200 distinct CDR3 sequences listed, roughly 80% are singletons. These TCRs come from a human donor with advanced metastatic prostate, ovarian, gallbladder or colorectal cancer (not recorded which). This table probably holds off-target reads from a library built for another chain.

The chain carries TRBV28 and TRBJ1-6, with unresolved D. The germline gives CDR1 MDHEN, CDR2 SYDVKM. The CDR3 has 12 amino acids. V was shortened by 3 bases and J by 7 bases, with 4 bases between the two germline ends. CDR3 coding DNA: TGTGCCAGCAGTTTGGCGAATTCACCCCTCCACTTT. It is translated as CASSLANSPLHF. Filled out from reference TRBV28 and TRBJ1-6, the complete variable domain reads DVKVTQSSRYLVKRTGEKVFLECVQDMDHENMFWYRQDPGLGLRLIYFSYDVKMKEKGDIPEGYSVSREKKERFSLILESASTNQTSMYLCASSLANSPLHFGNGTRLTVT.

The chain carries TRBV4-1 and TRBJ1-4, with D possibly being TRBD1 (5 bases). Germline values: CDR1 MGHRA, CDR2 YSYEKL. Trimming stripped 5 bases from V and 3 bases from J, with 13 bases between. The CDR3 runs 15 residues. The CDR3 sequence is CASSDSRAPNEKLFF. The CDR3 DNA reads as TGCGCCAGCAGCGATTCCAGGGCACCTAATGAAAAACTGTTTTTT.